This T cell receptor beta chain came from a study of shared clonotypes between healthy human individuals. Study-wide background: Used for every donor were three CD4 naive, three CD4 memory, two CD8 naive and one CD8 memory plate.

Points on this clone: Its specificity is not known.

The naive CD8 fraction comprised CD45RO-negative cells positively selected for CCR7 and excluded terminally differentiated effector memory CD45RA+ cells. There were only Caucasian adults among the donors, and all lived in Nashville, Tennessee. Sequenced by immunoSEQ multiplex PCR; TCRdb stores in-frame clones only, minus some. The sample comprises 550,000 to 600,000 clones, 95% to 98% of which are singletons, and approximately 0.3% rests with the top ten. General observations from the study: Sharing across four donors was highest in naive CD4 (around 5%) and lowest in memory CD8 (roughly 0.4%). Investigators collected only blood, and repertoires in tissues likely differ.

Germline-derived CDR1 and CDR2 are SGHTA and FQGNSA. The CDR3 loop spans 15 amino acids. Trimming removed 5 bases from V and 4 bases from J; junction bases left unmatched: 8. Sequencing input: naive CD8+ T cells sorted from blood. This TCR came from a man aged 25-45 years in good health. V usage is TRBV7-2 and J usage is TRBJ2-7; 10 bases are shared with TRBD1. CDR3 amino acids: CASSPGTGAGYEQYF. Written as DNA, the CDR3 is TGTGCCAGCAGCCCCGGGACAGGGGCGGGTTACGAGCAGTACTTC.